The 20 T cell receptor beta chains listed next were all sequenced from one sample in a study of memory CD4+ T cells and cytomegalovirus serostatus. Single viable CD3+CD4+CD8-CD45RO+ cells were sorted as the memory CD4+ T cells. Assay: immunoSEQ multiplex PCR; the TCRdb copy retains only in-frame clones and omits some. Here the sample spans 45,000 to 65,000 clones, about 80% being singletons. The sequenced sample was memory CD4+ T cells from blood. These receptors were obtained from an adult in good health and CMV-seropositive.

The chain uses TRBV5-1 and TRBJ2-5; D remains unclear. Germline CDR1 is SGHRS and CDR2 is YFSETQ. With 4 bases removed from V and 1 base from J, the gap between germline ends came to 11 bases. This CDR3 spans 14 amino acids. The CDR3 DNA sequence: TGCGCCAGCAGCCCCTCAACGATCCAAGAGACCCAGTACTTC. Its translation is CASSPSTIQETQYF. Full variable domain (outside the CDR3, taken from reference TRBV5-1 and TRBJ2-5): KAGVTQTPRYLIKTRGQQVTLSCSPISGHRSVSWYQQTPGQGLQFLFEYFSETQRNKGNFPGRFSGRQFSNSRSEMNVSTLELGDSALYLCASSPSTIQETQYFGPGTRLLVL.

The gene calls are TRBV12-5 and TRBJ2-2; D perhaps matches TRBD1 (5 bases). V lost 7 bases to trimming and J lost 3 bases, with 12 bases between them. The CDR3 has 14 residues. CDR1 is LGHNT and CDR2 is FRNRAP in the germline V gene. This CDR3 reads CASAQGSHTGELFF. The CDR3 nucleotides read TGTGCTAGTGCCCAGGGAAGTCACACCGGGGAGCTGTTTTTT.

CDR3 loop: CASSSPGHLNTEAFF. The CDR3 nucleotides read TGTGCCAGCAGTTCCCCGGGACACCTGAACACTGAAGCTTTCTTT. The chain links TRBV28 to TRBJ1-1; maybe TRBD1 (6 bases). Germline loops: CDR1 MDHEN, CDR2 SYDVKM. The length of the CDR3 is 15 residues. Trimming left V 4 bases short and J 0 bases short, with 12 bases between.

The J gene is TRBJ2-6, the V gene TRBV5-1; 13 bases line up with TRBD2. The V segment lost 4 bases and the J segment 0 bases; nucleotides outside the gene matches: 4. Germline CDR1 and CDR2: SGHRS and YFSETQ. CDR3 size: 18 residues. The CDR3, as DNA: TGCGCCAGCAGCCCGGGACTAGCGGGAATCTCTGGGGCCAACGTCCTGACTTTC. This codes for CASSPGLAGISGANVLTF.

This clone was observed once. V gene TRBV6-4 combines with J gene TRBJ2-3; 9 positions agree with TRBD1. CDR3 size: 15 residues. Germline V gene sequence: CDR1 MRHNA, CDR2 SNTAGT. V lost 9 bases, J lost 3 bases, and 10 bases stayed unmatched. The DNA of the CDR3 is TGTGCCAGACCACAGGGGGCGGATGGTACAGATACGCAGTATTTT. Amino acids: CARPQGADGTDTQYF.

This clone was observed a single time. This rearrangement joins TRBV19 to TRBJ2-3; 12 nucleotides line up with TRBD2. Germline V gene sequence: CDR1 LNHDA, CDR2 SQIVND (reference sequence). After removal of 5 bases from V and 1 base from J, the junction contained 10 bases not matched to a gene. The CDR3 sequence is 18 residues long. CDR3 amino acids: CASSRFPGLAGGTDTQYF. In DNA, the CDR3 is TGTGCCAGTAGTCGTTTCCCGGGACTAGCGGGTGGCACAGATACGCAGTATTTT.

In its sample, this clone was seen a few times. The chain's CDR3 is CASSDKALNTEAFF. CDR3 DNA sequence: TGTGCCAGCAGTGATAAGGCCTTGAACACTGAAGCTTTCTTT. The chain is built from TRBV6-1 and TRBJ1-1; D not certain. The CDR3 has 14 amino acids. CDR1 and CDR2 (germline): MNHNS, SASEGT. V was cut by 3 bases and J by 0 bases, with 8 bases left in between.

The chain is built from TRBV18 and TRBJ2-3; 7 bases are a match to TRBD2. The V gene end was trimmed by 8 bases and the J gene end by 1 base; junction bases not matched to a gene: 6. Germline-derived CDR1 and CDR2 are KGHSH and LQKENI. The CDR3 consists of 14 residues. CDR3 bases: TGTGCCAGCACCCCGGGGGGTGGCACAGATACGCAGTATTTT. This encodes CASTPGGGTDTQYF. Complete variable domain (other parts from reference TRBV18 and TRBJ2-3): NAGVMQNPRHLVRRRGQEARLRCSPMKGHSHVYWYRQLPEEGLKFMVYLQKENIIDESGMPKERFSAEFPKEGPSILRIQQVVRGDSAAYFCASTPGGGTDTQYFGPGTRLTVL.

The rearrangement joins TRBV5-1 to TRBJ2-7; 11 bases fit TRBD2. V dropped 2 bases and J dropped 7; count of bases not matched to a gene: 11. The CDR3 extends over 16 amino acids. Looked up from germline, CDR1 is SGHRS and CDR2 is YFSETQ. CDR3 sequence: CASSFGTSGTPKEQYF. Here the CDR3 DNA reads TGCGCCAGCAGCTTCGGGACTAGCGGCACCCCTAAGGAGCAGTACTTC.

The genes are TRBV7-9 and TRBJ1-4; 8 nucleotides agree with TRBD1. CDR1 SEHNR and CDR2 FQNEAQ come from the germline V gene (reference sequence). V was clipped by 5 bases and J by 7 bases; unmatched bases: 6. The CDR3 totals 14 residues. The CDR3 loop reads CASSRTGRFEKLFF. The DNA for the CDR3 is TGTGCCAGCAGCCGGACAGGGAGGTTTGAAAAACTGTTTTTT. Drawing the rest from reference TRBV7-9 and TRBJ1-4, the complete variable domain is DTGVSQNPRHKITKRGQNVTFRCDPISEHNRLYWYRQTLGQGPEFLTYFQNEAQLEKSRLLSDRFSAERPKGSFSTLEIQRTEQGDSAMYLCASSRTGRFEKLFFGSGTQLSVL.

V and J are TRBV28 and TRBJ2-7, with D maybe TRBD1 (5 bases). CDR1 is MDHEN, CDR2 SYDVKM, per germline. The V end lost 2 bases, the J end lost 3 bases, and 5 bases lay between the germline ends. CDR3 length equals 12 residues. The chain's CDR3 is CASSLRGYEQYF. The CDR3 nucleotides are TGTGCCAGCAGTTTAAGGGGCTACGAGCAGTACTTC.

The gene calls are TRBV7-3 and TRBJ2-7, with 10 bases fitting TRBD2. The germline V gene has CDR1 SGHTA and CDR2 FQGTGA. Unmatched junction bases numbered 2, after V lost 5 bases and J lost 1 base. This CDR3 region has 14 residues. For the CDR3, the DNA is TGTGCCAGCAGCCTAGCGGGGGTTTCCTACGAGCAGTACTTC. Protein product: CASSLAGVSYEQYF.

The CDR3 DNA reads TGTGCCAGCAGTTACGCTGAGTTAGGGAACACTGAAGCTTTCTTT. It translates to CASSYAELGNTEAFF. The V and J genes are TRBV6-5 and TRBJ1-1; unclear D gene. Trimming left V 2 bases short and J 1 base short, with 11 bases between. Germline assignment: CDR1 MNHEY and CDR2 SVGAGI. The CDR3 spans 15 residues.

V usage is TRBV11-2 and J usage is TRBJ1-2, with D maybe TRBD1 (6 bases). V was trimmed by 4 bases and J by 0 bases, leaving 12 bases between them. The CDR3 sequence is 15 residues long. Germline CDR1 reads SGHAT; CDR2 reads FQNNGV. This CDR3 is CASSSGHQANYGYTF. CDR3 bases: TGTGCCAGCAGCTCGGGACACCAGGCTAACTATGGCTACACCTTC.

The rearrangement links TRBV6-1 to TRBJ2-7, with D tentatively TRBD1 (6 bases). The CDR3 loop spans 14 amino acids. CDR1 is MNHNS, CDR2 SASEGT, per germline. V was cut by 6 bases and J by 2 bases, with 14 bases left in between. Here the CDR3 DNA reads TGTGCCAGCAGGGACAGCTGGGGGACCTACGAGCAGTACTTC. It is translated as CASRDSWGTYEQYF.

This clone was seen a few times. The rearrangement links TRBV6-1 to TRBJ2-1; TRBD1 agrees at 9 bases. This CDR3 comprises 16 residues. The germline V gene has CDR1 MNHNS and CDR2 SASEGT. V gave up 2 bases and J gave up 7 bases; unmatched junction bases: 9. CDR3 loop: CASSEIIGTGINEQFF. CDR3 coding DNA: TGTGCCAGCAGTGAAATCATTGGGACAGGGATAAATGAGCAGTTCTTC.

The rearrangement uses TRBV5-1 and TRBJ2-2; D unresolved. This CDR3 is 14 amino acids long. CDR1 and CDR2 (germline): SGHRS, YFSETQ. V gave up 4 bases and J gave up 2 bases, with 9 bases separating them. The CDR3 region has the DNA TGCGCCAGCAGCGTGAGTCGCAACACCGGGGAGCTGTTTTTT. Its protein is CASSVSRNTGELFF.

CDR3 in DNA: TGTGCCAGCAGCCCAGACAACCACCGGCCCCAGCATTTT. It is translated as CASSPDNHRPQHF. This sequence joins TRBV7-2 and TRBJ1-5; no firm D call. Germline values: CDR1 SGHTA, CDR2 FQGNSA. The CDR3 loop spans 13 amino acids. Trimming pared 5 bases from V and 9 bases from J, leaving 14 bases between.

V and J are TRBV19 and TRBJ1-1, with D tentatively TRBD1 (6 bases). This CDR3 contains 15 residues. Germline V gene data show CDR1 as LNHDA and CDR2 as SQIVND (reference sequence). Trimming pared 5 bases from V and 0 bases from J, leaving 13 bases between. In DNA form, the CDR3 reads TGTGCCAGTAGTCCCCGGACAGCCATGAACACTGAAGCTTTCTTT. It yields the protein CASSPRTAMNTEAFF. The full variable domain, its missing parts supplied by reference TRBV19 and TRBJ1-1, is DGGITQSPKYLFRKEGQNVTLSCEQNLNHDAMYWYRQDPGQGLRLIYYSQIVNDFQKGDIAEGYSVSREKKESFPLTVTSAQKNPTAFYLCASSPRTAMNTEAFFGQGTRLTVV.

The chain has TRBV13 and TRBJ1-5, with unresolved D. Trimming pared 3 bases from V and 0 bases from J, leaving 6 bases between. CDR1 and CDR2 from the germline V gene are PRHDT and FYEKMQ (reference sequence). The CDR3 consists of 14 residues. CDR3: CASSFRYSNQPQHF. CDR3 DNA sequence: TGTGCCAGCAGCTTCCGATATAGCAATCAGCCCCAGCATTTT.